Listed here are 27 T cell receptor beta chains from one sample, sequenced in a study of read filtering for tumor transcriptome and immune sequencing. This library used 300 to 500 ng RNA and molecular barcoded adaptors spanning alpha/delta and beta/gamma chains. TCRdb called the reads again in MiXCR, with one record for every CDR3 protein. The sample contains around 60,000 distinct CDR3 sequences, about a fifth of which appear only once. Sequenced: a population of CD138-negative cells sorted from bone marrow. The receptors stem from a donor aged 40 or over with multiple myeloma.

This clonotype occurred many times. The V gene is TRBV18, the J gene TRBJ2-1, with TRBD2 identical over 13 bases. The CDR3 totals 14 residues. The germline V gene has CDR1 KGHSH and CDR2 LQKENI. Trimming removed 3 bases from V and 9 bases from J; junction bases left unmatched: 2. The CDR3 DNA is TGTGCCAGCTCACCGAGACTAGCGGGAGGTGAGCAGTTCTTC. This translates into CASSPRLAGGEQFF.

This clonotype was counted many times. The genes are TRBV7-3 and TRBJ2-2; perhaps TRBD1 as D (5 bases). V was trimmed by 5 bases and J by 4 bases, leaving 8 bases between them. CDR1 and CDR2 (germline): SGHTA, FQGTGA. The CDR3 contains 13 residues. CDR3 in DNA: TGTGCCAGCAGCCGACAGAGCACCGGGGAGCTGTTTTTT. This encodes CASSRQSTGELFF.

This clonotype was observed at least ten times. The CDR3 loop is CASSFQTTSSGANVLTF. The CDR3 nucleotides read TGTGCCAGCAGCTTCCAGACTACGAGCTCTGGGGCCAACGTCCTGACTTTC. The rearrangement joins TRBV9 to TRBJ2-6; TRBD2 is a possible D gene (5 bases). V lost 4 bases and J 0 bases, leaving 14 bases between the germline ends. This CDR3 is 17 amino acids long. The germline V gene encodes CDR1 SGDLS and CDR2 YYNGEE.

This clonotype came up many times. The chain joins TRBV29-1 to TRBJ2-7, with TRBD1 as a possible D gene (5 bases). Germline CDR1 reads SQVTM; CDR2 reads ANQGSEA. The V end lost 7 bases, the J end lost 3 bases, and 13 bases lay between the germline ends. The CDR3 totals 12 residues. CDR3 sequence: CSALTDFYEQYF. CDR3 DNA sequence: TGCAGCGCTCTGACAGACTTCTACGAGCAGTACTTC.

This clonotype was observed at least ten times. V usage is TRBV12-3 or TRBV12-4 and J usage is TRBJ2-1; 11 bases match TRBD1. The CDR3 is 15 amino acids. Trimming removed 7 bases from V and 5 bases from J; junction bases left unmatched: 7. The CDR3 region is CASTPDRGRNNEQFF. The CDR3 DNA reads TGTGCCAGCACCCCGGACAGGGGGCGAAACAATGAGCAGTTCTTC.

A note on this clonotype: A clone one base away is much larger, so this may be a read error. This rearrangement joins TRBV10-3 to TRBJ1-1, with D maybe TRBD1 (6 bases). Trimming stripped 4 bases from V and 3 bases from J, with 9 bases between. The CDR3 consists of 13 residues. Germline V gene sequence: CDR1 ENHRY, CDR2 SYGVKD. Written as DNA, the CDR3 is TGTGCCATCAGTGCTAGGGGGGACACTGAAGCTTTCTTT. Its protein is CAISARGDTEAFF.

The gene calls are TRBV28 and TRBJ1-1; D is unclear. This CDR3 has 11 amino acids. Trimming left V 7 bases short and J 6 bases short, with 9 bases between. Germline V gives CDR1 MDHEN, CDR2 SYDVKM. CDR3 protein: CASTGGPEAFF. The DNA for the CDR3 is TGTGCCAGCACCGGAGGACCTGAAGCTTTCTTT.

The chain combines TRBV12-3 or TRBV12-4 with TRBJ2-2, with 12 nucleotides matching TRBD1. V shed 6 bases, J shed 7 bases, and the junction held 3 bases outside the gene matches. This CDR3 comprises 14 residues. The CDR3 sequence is CASRGTGGIGELFF. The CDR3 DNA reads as TGTGCCAGCAGGGGGACAGGGGGCATCGGGGAGCTGTTTTTT.

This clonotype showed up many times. The CDR3: CASSARGGDTGELFF. As DNA, the CDR3 is TGTGCCAGCAGCGCCCGCGGGGGAGACACCGGGGAGCTGTTTTTT. This chain links TRBV27 with TRBJ2-2; 7 bases map to TRBD2. Trimming at V came to 6 bases and at J to 3 bases, leaving 7 bases not matched to a gene. Germline V gives CDR1 MNHEY, CDR2 SMNVEV (reference sequence). The CDR3 runs 15 residues.

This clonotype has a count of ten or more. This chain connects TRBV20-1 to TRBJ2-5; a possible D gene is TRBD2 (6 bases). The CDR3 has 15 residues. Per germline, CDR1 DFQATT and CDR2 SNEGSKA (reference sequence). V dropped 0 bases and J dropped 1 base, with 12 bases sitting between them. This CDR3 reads CSARDLRGPQETQYF. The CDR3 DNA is TGCAGTGCTAGAGATCTGCGGGGACCCCAAGAGACCCAGTACTTC.

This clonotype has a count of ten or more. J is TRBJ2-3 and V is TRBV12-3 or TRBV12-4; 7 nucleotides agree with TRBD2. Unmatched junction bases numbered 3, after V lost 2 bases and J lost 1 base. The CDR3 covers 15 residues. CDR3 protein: CASSLTLAGTDTQYF. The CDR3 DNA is TGTGCCAGCAGTTTAACGCTAGCGGGCACAGATACGCAGTATTTT.

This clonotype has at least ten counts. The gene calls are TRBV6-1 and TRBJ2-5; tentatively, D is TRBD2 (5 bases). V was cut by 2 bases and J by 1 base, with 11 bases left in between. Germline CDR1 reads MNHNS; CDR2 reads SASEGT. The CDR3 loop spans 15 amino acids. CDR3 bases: TGTGCCAGCAGTGAAAATTCGGGAACCCAAGAGACCCAGTACTTC. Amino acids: CASSENSGTQETQYF.

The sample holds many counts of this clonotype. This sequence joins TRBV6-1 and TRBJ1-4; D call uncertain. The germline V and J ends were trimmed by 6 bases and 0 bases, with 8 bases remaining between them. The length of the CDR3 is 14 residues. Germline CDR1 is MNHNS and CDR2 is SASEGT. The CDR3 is CASRTAATNEKLFF. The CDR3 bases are TGTGCCAGCAGGACGGCTGCAACTAATGAAAAACTGTTTTTT.

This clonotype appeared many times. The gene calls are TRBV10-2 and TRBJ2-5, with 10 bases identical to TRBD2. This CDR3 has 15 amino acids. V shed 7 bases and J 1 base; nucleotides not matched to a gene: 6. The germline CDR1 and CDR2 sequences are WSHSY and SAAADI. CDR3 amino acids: CASTRVAGGQETQYF. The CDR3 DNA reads TGCGCCAGCACCCGAGTAGCGGGGGGCCAAGAGACCCAGTACTTC.

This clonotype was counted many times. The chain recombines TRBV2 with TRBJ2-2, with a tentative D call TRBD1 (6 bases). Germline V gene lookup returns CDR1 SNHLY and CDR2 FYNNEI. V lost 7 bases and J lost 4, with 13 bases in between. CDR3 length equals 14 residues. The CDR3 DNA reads TGTGCCAGCAAGGGGACACTCAGCACCGGGGAGCTGTTTTTT. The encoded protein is CASKGTLSTGELFF.

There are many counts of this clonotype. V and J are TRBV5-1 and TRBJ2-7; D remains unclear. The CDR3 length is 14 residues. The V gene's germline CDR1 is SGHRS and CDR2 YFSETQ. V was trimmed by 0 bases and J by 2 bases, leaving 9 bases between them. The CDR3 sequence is CASSLDTVPYEQYF. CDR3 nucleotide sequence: TGCGCCAGCAGCTTGGATACGGTTCCCTACGAGCAGTACTTC.

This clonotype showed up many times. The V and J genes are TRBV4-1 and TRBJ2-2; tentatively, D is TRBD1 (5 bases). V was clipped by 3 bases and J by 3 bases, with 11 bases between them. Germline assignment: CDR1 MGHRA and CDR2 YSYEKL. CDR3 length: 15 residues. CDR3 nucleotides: TGCGCCAGCAGCCACTCCAAAGGGGACACCGGGGAGCTGTTTTTT. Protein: CASSHSKGDTGELFF.

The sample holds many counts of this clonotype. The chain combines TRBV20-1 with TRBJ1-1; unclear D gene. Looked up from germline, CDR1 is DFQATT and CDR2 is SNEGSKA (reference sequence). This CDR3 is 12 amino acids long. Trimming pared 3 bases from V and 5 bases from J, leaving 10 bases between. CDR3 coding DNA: TGCAGTGCTAGTTGGCGGAGTACTGAAGCTTTCTTT. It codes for CSASWRSTEAFF.

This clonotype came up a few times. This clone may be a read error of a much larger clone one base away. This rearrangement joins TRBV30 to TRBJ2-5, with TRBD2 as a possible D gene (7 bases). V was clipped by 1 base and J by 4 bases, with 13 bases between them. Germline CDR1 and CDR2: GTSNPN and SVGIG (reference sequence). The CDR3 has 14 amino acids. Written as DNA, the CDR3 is TGTGCCTGGAGTGGCGGGGGCGTGGGAGAGACCCAGTACTTC. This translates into CAWSGGGVGETQYF.

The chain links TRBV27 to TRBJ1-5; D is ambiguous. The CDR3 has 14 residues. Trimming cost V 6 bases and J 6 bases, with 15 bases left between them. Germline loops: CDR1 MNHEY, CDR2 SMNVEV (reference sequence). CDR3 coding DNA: TGTGCCAGCAGGGCGCGGAGGGAGCGTCAGCCCCAGCATTTT. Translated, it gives CASRARRERQPQHF.

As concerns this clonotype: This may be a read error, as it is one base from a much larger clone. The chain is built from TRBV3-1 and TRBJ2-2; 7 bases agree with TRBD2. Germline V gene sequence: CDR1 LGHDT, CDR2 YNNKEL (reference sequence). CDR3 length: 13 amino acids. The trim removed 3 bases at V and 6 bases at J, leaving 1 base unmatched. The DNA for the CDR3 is TGTGCCAGCAGCCACCTAGCGGCCGGGGAGCTGTTTTTT. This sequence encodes CASSHLAAGELFF. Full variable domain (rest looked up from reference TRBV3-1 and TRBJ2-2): DTAVSQTPKYLVTQMGNDKSIKCEQNLGHDTMYWYKQDSKKFLKIMFSYNNKELIINETVPNRFSPKSPDKAHLNLHINSLELGDSAVYFCASSHLAAGELFFGEGSRLTVL.

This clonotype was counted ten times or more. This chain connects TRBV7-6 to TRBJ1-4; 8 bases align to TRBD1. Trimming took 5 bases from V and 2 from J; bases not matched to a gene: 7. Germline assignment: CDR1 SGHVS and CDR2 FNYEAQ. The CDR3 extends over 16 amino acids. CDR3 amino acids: CASSLATGATNEKLFF. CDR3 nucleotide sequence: TGTGCCAGCAGCCTCGCGACAGGGGCGACTAATGAAAAACTGTTTTTT.

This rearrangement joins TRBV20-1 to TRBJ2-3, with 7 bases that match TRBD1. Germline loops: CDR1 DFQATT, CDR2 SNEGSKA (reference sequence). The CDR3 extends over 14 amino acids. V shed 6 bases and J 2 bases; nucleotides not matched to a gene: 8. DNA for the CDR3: TGCAGTGCCGCGACAGGGATCGTCACAGATACGCAGTATTTT. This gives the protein CSAATGIVTDTQYF.

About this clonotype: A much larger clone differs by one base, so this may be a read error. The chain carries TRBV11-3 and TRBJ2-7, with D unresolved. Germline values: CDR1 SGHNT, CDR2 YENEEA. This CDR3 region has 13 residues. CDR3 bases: TGTGCCAGCAGCCCCGGGTCTCACTACGTGCAGTACTTC. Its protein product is CASSPGSHYVQYF.

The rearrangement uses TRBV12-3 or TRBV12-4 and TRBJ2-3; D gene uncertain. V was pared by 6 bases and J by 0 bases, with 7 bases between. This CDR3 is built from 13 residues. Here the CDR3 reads CASRFGSTDTQYF. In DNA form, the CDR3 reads TGTGCCAGCAGATTTGGTAGCACAGATACGCAGTATTTT.

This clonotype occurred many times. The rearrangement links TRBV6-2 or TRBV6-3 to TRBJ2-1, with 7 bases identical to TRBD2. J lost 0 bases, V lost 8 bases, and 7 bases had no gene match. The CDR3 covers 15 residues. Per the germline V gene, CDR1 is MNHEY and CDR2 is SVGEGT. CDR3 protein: CASPAGDSSYNEQFF. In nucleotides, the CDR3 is TGTGCCAGCCCCGCGGGGGATAGCTCCTACAATGAGCAGTTCTTC.

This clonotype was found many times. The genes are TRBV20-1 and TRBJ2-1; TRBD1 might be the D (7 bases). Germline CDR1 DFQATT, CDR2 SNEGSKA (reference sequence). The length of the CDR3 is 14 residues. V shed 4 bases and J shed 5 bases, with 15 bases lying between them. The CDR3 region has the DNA TGCAGTGCTAAGAGCGGAGGGGGCCACAATGAGCAGTTCTTC. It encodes CSAKSGGGHNEQFF.